This T cell receptor beta chain was sequenced in a study of T cells in Graves' hyperthyroidism and ophthalmopathy. Study as a whole: Peripheral blood was drawn at first diagnosis, prior to all treatment.

RNA transcripts served as the template for amplifying TCR beta CDR3 regions. The HTBI primer set served for first-round RT-PCR of the TCR CDR3. TCRdb used MiXCR to reprocess the multiplex PCR reads, holding one entry per CDR3 protein. The table lists 600,000 to 900,000 distinct CDR3 sequences, roughly 15% of them singletons. The J segment lost 0 bases and the V segment lost 1 base, leaving 8 bases of the junction unmatched. The CDR3 consists of 18 residues. CDR1 LNHDA and CDR2 SQIVND come from the germline V gene (reference sequence). Input material: blood. The V call is TRBV19, the J call TRBJ2-7, with 11 bases aligning to TRBD2. The source is a man between 18 and 29 years old with Graves' hyperthyroidism. This CDR3 is CASSIATGTSGFSYEQYF. For the CDR3, the DNA is TGTGCCAGTAGTATAGCGACAGGGACTAGCGGCTTCTCCTACGAGCAGTACTTC.